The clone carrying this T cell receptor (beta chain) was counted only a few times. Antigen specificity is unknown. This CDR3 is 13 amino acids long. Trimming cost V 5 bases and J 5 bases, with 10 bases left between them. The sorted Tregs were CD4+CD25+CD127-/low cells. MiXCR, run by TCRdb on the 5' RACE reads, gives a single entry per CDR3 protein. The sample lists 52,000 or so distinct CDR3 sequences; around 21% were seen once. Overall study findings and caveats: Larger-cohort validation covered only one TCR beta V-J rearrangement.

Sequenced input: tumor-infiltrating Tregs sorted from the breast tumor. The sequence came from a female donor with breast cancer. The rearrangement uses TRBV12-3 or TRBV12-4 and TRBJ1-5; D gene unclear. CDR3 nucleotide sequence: TGTGCCAGCAGTATCCAGGTCGATCAGCCCCAGCATTTT. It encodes CASSIQVDQPQHF.